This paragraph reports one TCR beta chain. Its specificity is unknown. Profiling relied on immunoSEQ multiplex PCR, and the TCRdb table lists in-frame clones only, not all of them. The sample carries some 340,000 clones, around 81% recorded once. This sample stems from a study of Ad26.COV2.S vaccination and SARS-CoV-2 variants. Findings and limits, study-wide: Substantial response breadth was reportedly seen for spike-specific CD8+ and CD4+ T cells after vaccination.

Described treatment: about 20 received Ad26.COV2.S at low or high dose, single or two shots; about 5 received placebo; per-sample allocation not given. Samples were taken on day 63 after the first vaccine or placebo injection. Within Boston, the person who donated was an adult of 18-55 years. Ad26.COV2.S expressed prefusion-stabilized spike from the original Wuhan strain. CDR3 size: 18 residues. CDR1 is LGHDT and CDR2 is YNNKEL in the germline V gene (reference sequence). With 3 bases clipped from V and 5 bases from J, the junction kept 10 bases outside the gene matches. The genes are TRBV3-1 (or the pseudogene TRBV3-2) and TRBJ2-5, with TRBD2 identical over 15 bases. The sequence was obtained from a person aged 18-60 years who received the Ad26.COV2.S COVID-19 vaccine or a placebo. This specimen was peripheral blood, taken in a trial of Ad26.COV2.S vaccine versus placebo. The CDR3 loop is CASSHLGLAGGLEETQYF. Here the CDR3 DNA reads TGTGCCAGCAGCCATCTCGGACTAGCGGGGGGGCTCGAGGAGACCCAGTACTTC.